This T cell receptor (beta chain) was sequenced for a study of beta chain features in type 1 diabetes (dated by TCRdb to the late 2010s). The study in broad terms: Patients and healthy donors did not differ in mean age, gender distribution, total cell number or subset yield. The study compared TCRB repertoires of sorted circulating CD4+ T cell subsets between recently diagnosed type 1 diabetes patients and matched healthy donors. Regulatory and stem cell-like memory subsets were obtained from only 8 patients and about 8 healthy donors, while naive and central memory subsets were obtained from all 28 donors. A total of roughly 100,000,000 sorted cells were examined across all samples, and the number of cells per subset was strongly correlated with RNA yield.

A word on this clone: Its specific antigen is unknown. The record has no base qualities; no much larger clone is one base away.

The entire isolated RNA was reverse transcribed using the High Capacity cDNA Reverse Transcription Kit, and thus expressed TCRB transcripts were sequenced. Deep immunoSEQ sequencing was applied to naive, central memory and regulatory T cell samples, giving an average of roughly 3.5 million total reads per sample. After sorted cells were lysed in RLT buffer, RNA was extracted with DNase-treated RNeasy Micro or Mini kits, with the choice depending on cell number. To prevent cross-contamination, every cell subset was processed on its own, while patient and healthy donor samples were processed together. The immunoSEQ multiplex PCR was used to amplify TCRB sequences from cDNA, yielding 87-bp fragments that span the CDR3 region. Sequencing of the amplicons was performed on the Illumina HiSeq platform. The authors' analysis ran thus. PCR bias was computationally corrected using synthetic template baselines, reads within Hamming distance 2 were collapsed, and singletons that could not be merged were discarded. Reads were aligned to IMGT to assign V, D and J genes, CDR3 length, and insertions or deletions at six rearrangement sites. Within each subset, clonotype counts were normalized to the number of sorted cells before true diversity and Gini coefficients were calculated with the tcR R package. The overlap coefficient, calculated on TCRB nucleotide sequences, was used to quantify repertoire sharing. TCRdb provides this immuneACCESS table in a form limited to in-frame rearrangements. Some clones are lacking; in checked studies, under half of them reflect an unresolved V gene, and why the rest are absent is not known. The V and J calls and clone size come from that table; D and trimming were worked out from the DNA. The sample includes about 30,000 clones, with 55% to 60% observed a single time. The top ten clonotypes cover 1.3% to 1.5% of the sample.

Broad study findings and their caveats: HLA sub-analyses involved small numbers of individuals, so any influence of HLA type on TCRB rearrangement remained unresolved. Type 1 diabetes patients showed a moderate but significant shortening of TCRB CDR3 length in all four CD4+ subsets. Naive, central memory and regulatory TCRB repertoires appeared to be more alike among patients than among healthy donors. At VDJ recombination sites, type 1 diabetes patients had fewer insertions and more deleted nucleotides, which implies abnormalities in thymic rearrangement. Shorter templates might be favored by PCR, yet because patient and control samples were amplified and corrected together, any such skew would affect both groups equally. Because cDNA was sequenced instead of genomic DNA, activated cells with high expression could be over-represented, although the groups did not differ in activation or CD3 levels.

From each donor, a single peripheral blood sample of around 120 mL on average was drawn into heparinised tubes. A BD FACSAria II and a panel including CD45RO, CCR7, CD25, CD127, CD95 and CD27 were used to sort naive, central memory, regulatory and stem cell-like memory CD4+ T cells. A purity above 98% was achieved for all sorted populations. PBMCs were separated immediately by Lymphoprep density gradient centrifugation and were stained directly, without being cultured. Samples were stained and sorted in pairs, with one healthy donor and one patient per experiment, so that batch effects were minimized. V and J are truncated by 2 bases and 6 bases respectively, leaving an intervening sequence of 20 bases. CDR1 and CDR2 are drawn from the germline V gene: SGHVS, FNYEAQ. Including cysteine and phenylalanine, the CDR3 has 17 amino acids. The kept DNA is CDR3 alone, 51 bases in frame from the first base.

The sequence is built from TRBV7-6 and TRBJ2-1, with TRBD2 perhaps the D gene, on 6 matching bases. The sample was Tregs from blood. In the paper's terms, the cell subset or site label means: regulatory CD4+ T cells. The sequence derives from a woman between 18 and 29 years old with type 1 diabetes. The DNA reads TGTGCCAGCAGCTTAATTATCGGGAGTTCCCCCGTCAATGAGCAGTTCTTC. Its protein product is CASSLIIGSSPVNEQFF.